The table lists the clone carrying this T cell receptor beta chain with a count of one. This entry comes from a study of blood T cell repertoires in COVID-19. Looking at the study overall: The United States, Italy and Spain supplied acute and convalescent COVID-19 samples.

The protocol was immunoSEQ multiplex PCR, while the TCRdb copy is restricted to in-frame clones and leaves out a portion. The sample lists 300,000 to 350,000 clones; approximately 90% were seen once. The J segment lost 4 bases and the V segment lost 7 bases, leaving 7 bases of the junction unmatched. CDR1 is SNHLY, CDR2 FYNNEI, per germline. The CDR3 runs to 14 residues. Seattle enrolled patients during active infection and tracked them longitudinally. This receptor was identified in a woman in her twenties or thirties with COVID-19, enrolled during active disease. The sequenced material came from peripheral blood. V usage is TRBV2 and J usage is TRBJ1-2; 9 bases fit TRBD1. The CDR3 DNA sequence: TGTGCCAGCAAAGGGACAGGGTTTCTCTATGGCTACACCTTC. Protein product: CASKGTGFLYGYTF.